Following are 13 T cell receptor beta chains from one sample sequenced in a study of vaccination and CD4 T cells after COVID-19. The time point was: late sampling 161 to 241 days after vaccination in three convalescent patients. In TCRdb, the PCR reads were re-called with MiXCR into one record per CDR3 protein. The table records around 26,000 distinct CDR3 sequences, around 53% of them present only once. The sequenced sample was CD4+ T cells from blood, obtained about 7 months after SARS-CoV-2 vaccination. The origin of the receptors is a human donor who had recovered from COVID-19.

This chain uses TRBV7-9 with TRBJ2-7, with D unclear. Germline values: CDR1 SEHNR, CDR2 FQNEAQ (reference sequence). The CDR3 has 13 residues. Trimming removed 2 bases at V and 6 bases at J, with 11 bases between. This chain's CDR3 is CASSLNFQSEQYF. CDR3 DNA sequence: TGTGCCAGCAGCTTAAACTTCCAAAGCGAGCAGTACTTC.

V is TRBV6-4 and J is TRBJ2-6; D is ambiguous. The ends were cut back, 0 bases at V and 0 bases at J, with 3 bases in the middle. CDR3 size: 15 residues. Looked up from germline, CDR1 is MRHNA and CDR2 is SNTAGT. The CDR3 nucleotides read TGTGCCAGCAGTGACTCTGACTCTGGGGCCAACGTCCTGACTTTC. Translation gives CASSDSDSGANVLTF.

The chain carries TRBV20-1 and TRBJ2-1, with 10 nucleotides matching TRBD2. V shed 5 bases, J shed 9 bases, and the junction held 13 bases outside the gene matches. This CDR3 contains 15 residues. Germline V gives CDR1 DFQATT, CDR2 SNEGSKA (reference sequence). In DNA, the CDR3 is TGCAGTGCTCCTGAGAGCGGGAGGGCTAGTACTGAGCAGTTCTTC. Translating it yields CSAPESGRASTEQFF.

The CDR3 protein is CASSGTDRVNNSPLHF. The DNA of the CDR3 is TGTGCCAGCAGTGGGACCGACAGGGTGAATAATTCACCCCTCCACTTT. The chain joins TRBV28 to TRBJ1-6; 7 nucleotides match TRBD1. The junction had 9 bases not matched to a gene; V was cut back by 5 bases and J by 5 bases. CDR1 MDHEN and CDR2 SYDVKM come from the germline V gene. The CDR3 is 16 amino acids.

This sequence joins TRBV19 and TRBJ2-6, with no clear D. The CDR3 is 15 residues long. Germline V gene sequence: CDR1 LNHDA, CDR2 SQIVND (reference sequence). Trimming shortened V by 3 bases and J by 2 bases, and 8 bases separated the two germline ends. CDR3 DNA sequence: TGTGCCAGTAGTATTCCGGGTGCTGGGGCCAACGTCCTGACTTTC. Protein sequence: CASSIPGAGANVLTF. The whole variable domain, remainder taken from reference TRBV19 and TRBJ2-6, is DGGITQSPKYLFRKEGQNVTLSCEQNLNHDAMYWYRQDPGQGLRLIYYSQIVNDFQKGDIAEGYSVSREKKESFPLTVTSAQKNPTAFYLCASSIPGAGANVLTFGAGSRLTVL.

The chain employs TRBV7-8 and TRBJ2-1; the match to TRBD2 covers 7 bases. From germline, CDR1 is SGHVS and CDR2 FQNEAQ. CDR3 length: 15 residues. V lost 6 bases, J lost 2 bases, and 7 bases stayed unmatched. CDR3 sequence: CASRHREAPYNEQFF. In nucleotides, the CDR3 is TGTGCCAGCAGGCATCGGGAGGCCCCCTACAATGAGCAGTTCTTC.

This sequence joins TRBV7-3 and TRBJ2-7; D gene uncertain. Trimming shortened V by 2 bases and J by 0 bases, and 8 bases separated the two germline ends. CDR1 is SGHTA and CDR2 is FQGTGA in the germline V gene. This CDR3 has 14 amino acids. The CDR3 region has the DNA TGTGCCAGCAGCTTATCGGTTGGCTCCTACGAGCAGTACTTC. It specifies CASSLSVGSYEQYF.

V gene TRBV30 combines with J gene TRBJ1-2; the D is unclear. The CDR3 has 16 amino acids. Germline lookup yields CDR1 GTSNPN and CDR2 SVGIG (reference sequence). V was clipped by 1 base and J by 4 bases, with 19 bases between them. CDR3 nucleotide sequence: TGTGCCTGGAGTGAGCACCCCGGGAGCGGAGGCTATGGCTACACCTTC. Amino acids: CAWSEHPGSGGYGYTF.

This clonotype was counted once. The chain recombines TRBV5-1 with TRBJ1-1; 8 bases map to TRBD1. The CDR3 runs 17 residues. In germline, CDR1 is SGHRS, CDR2 YFSETQ. The junction had 7 bases not matched to a gene; V was cut back by 0 bases and J by 0 bases. The CDR3: CASSLGPPTGVNTEAFF. CDR3 in DNA: TGCGCCAGCAGCTTGGGCCCCCCGACAGGGGTGAACACTGAAGCTTTCTTT.

By share, this clonotype ranks as medium-sized. The rearrangement uses TRBV20-1 and TRBJ1-1, with D hard to call. The CDR3 has 14 amino acids. V was clipped by 1 base and J by 3 bases, with 12 bases between them. Germline CDR1 reads DFQATT; CDR2 reads SNEGSKA (reference sequence). CDR3: CSARVRRGDTEAFF. CDR3 nucleotides: TGCAGTGCTAGAGTGCGTCGGGGTGACACTGAAGCTTTCTTT.

This clonotype was found a few times. The rearrangement joins TRBV7-2 to TRBJ2-7, with 10 nucleotides matching TRBD2. The trim removed 5 bases at V and 0 bases at J, leaving 10 bases unmatched. Germline assignment: CDR1 SGHTA and CDR2 FQGNSA. The CDR3 consists of 17 residues. The CDR3 loop is CASSRTGSGRSSYEQYF. The CDR3 coding sequence is TGTGCCAGCAGCCGCACGGGTAGCGGGAGGAGCTCCTACGAGCAGTACTTC.

The CDR3 DNA sequence: TGTGCCAGTAGTATCTCTCCCGCCGGTAACACTGAAGCTTTCTTT. Translated, it gives CASSISPAGNTEAFF. V gene TRBV19 combines with J gene TRBJ1-1, with D unresolved. Trimming shortened V by 3 bases and J by 2 bases, and 13 bases separated the two germline ends. This CDR3 contains 15 residues. Germline V gene lookup returns CDR1 LNHDA and CDR2 SQIVND (reference sequence).

This chain connects TRBV19 to TRBJ1-1; no definite D call. In germline, CDR1 is LNHDA, CDR2 SQIVND (reference sequence). Deletions cut 3 bases from V and 1 base from J, with 9 bases between. The CDR3 is 14 amino acids. The DNA of the CDR3 is TGTGCCAGTAGTATTATTGAGCAGAACACTGAAGCTTTCTTT. This encodes CASSIIEQNTEAFF. Drawing the rest from reference TRBV19 and TRBJ1-1, the complete variable domain is DGGITQSPKYLFRKEGQNVTLSCEQNLNHDAMYWYRQDPGQGLRLIYYSQIVNDFQKGDIAEGYSVSREKKESFPLTVTSAQKNPTAFYLCASSIIEQNTEAFFGQGTRLTVV.